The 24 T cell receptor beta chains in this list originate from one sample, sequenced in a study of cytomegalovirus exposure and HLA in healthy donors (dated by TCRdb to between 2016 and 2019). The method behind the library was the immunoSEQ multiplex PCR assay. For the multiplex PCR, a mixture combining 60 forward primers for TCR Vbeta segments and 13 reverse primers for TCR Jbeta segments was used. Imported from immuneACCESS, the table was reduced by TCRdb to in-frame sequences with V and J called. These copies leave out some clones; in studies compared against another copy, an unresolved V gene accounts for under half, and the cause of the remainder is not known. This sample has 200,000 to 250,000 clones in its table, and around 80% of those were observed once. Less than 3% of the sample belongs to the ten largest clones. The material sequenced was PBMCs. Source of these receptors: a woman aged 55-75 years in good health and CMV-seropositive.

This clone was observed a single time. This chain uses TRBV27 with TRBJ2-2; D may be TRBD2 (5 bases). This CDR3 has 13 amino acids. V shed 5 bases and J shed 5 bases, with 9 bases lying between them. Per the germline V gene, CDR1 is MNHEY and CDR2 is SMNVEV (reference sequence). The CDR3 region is CASSQRGTGELFF. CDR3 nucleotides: TGTGCCAGCAGTCAACGGGGTACCGGGGAGCTGTTTTTT.

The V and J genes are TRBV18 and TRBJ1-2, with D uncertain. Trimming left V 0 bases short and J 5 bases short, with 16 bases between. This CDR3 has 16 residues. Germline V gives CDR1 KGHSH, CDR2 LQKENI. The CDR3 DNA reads TGTGCCAGCTCACCACCGTCGGGAAAGAAAATTTATGGCTACACCTTC. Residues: CASSPPSGKKIYGYTF. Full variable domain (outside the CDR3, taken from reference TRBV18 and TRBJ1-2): NAGVMQNPRHLVRRRGQEARLRCSPMKGHSHVYWYRQLPEEGLKFMVYLQKENIIDESGMPKERFSAEFPKEGPSILRIQQVVRGDSAAYFCASSPPSGKKIYGYTFGSGTRLTVV.

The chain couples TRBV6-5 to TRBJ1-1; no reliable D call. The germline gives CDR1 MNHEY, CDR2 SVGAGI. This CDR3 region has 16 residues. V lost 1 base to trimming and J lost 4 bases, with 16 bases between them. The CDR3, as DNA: TGTGCCAGCAGTTACTTAAATGGGCAAGCTGGCACTGAAGCTTTCTTT. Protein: CASSYLNGQAGTEAFF.

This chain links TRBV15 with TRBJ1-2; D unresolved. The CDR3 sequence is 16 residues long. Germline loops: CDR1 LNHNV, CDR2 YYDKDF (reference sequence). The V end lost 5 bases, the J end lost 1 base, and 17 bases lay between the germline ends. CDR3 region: CATSGRAGDGNYGYTF. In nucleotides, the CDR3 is TGTGCCACCAGCGGGCGGGCTGGAGACGGTAACTATGGCTACACCTTC. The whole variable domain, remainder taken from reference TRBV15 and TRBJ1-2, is DAMVIQNPRYQVTQFGKPVTLSCSQTLNHNVMYWYQQKSSQAPKLLFHYYDKDFNNEADTPDNFQSRRPNTSFCFLDIRSPGLGDTAMYLCATSGRAGDGNYGYTFGSGTRLTVV.

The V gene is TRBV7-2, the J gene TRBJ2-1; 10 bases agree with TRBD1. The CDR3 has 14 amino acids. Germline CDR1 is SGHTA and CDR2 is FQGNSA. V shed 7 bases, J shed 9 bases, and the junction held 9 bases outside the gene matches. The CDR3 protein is CASNQGTGDIEQFF. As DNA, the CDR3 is TGTGCCAGCAATCAAGGGACAGGGGACATTGAGCAGTTCTTC.

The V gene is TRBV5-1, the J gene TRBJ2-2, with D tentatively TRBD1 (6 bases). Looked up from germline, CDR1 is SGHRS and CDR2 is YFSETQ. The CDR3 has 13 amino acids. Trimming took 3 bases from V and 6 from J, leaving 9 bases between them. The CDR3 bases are TGCGCCAGCAGCTGGGGGCAGGCCGGGGAGCTGTTTTTT. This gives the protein CASSWGQAGELFF.

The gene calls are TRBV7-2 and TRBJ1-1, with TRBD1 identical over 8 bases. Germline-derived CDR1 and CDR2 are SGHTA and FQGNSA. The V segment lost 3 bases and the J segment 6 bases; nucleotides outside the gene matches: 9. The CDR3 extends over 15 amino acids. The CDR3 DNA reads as TGTGCCAGCAGCTTCTACGGACAGGGAAGGGCTGAAGCTTTCTTT. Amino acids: CASSFYGQGRAEAFF.

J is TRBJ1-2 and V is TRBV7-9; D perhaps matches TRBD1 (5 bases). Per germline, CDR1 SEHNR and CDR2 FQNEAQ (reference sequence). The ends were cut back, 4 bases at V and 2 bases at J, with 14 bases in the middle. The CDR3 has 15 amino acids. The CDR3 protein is CASSSTSTVNYGYTF. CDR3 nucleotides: TGTGCCAGCAGCTCGACTTCGACAGTAAACTATGGCTACACCTTC.

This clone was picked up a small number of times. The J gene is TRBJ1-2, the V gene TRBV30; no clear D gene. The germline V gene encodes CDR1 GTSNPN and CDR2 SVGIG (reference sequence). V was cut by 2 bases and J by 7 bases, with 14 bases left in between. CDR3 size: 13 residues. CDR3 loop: CAWSPRRSTGYTF. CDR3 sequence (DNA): TGTGCCTGGAGTCCGAGGAGGAGTACTGGCTACACCTTC.

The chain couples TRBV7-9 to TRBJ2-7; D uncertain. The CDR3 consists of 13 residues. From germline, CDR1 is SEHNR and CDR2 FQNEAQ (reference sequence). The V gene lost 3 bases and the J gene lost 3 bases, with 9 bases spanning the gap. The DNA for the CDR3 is TGTGCCAGCAGCTTTAGGCAGGACTACGAGCAGTACTTC. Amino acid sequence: CASSFRQDYEQYF.

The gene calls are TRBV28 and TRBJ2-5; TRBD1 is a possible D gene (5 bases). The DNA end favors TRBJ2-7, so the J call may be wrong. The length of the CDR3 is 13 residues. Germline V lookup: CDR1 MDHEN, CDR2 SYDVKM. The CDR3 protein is CASIGAVTYEQYF. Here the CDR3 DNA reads TGTGCCAGCATTGGGGCAGTCACCTACGAGCAGTACTTC.

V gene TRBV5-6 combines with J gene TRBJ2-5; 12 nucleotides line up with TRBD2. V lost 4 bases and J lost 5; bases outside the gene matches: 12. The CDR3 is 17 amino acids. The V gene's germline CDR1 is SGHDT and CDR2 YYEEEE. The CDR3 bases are TGTGCCAGCAGCAAGACTAGCGGGAGTGTAGGCTCGGAGACCCAGTACTTC. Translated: CASSKTSGSVGSETQYF.

The CDR3 spells CASSTRLAGVSYEQYF. In DNA, the CDR3 is TGTGCCAGCAGCACGAGACTAGCGGGAGTTTCCTACGAGCAGTACTTC. This chain joins TRBV5-5 and TRBJ2-7; 12 nucleotides line up with TRBD2. Losses at the gene ends were 4 bases for V and 1 base for J; bases not matched to a gene: 6. Germline V gene data show CDR1 as SGHKS and CDR2 as YYEKEE (reference sequence). The CDR3 consists of 16 residues.

The CDR3 loop is CATHGQSNSPLHF. In DNA, the CDR3 is TGTGCCACCCACGGACAGAGTAATTCACCCCTCCACTTT. J is TRBJ1-6 and V is TRBV10-3, with a weak D call TRBD1 (6 bases). The CDR3 loop spans 13 amino acids. Germline lookup yields CDR1 ENHRY and CDR2 SYGVKD. V was clipped by 10 bases and J by 6 bases, with 13 bases between them.

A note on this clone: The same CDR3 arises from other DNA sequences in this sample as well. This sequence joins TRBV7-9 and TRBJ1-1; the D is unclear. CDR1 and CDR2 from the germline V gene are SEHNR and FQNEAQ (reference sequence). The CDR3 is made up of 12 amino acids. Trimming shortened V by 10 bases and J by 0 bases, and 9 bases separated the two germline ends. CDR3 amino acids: CATREMNTEAFF. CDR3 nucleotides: TGTGCCACCCGGGAGATGAACACTGAAGCTTTCTTT.

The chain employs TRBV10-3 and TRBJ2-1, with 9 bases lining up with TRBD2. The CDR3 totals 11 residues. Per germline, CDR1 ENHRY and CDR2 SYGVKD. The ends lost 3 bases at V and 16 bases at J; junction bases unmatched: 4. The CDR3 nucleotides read TGTGCCATCAGTGACGGGACTAGCATTTTCTTC. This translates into CAISDGTSIFF.

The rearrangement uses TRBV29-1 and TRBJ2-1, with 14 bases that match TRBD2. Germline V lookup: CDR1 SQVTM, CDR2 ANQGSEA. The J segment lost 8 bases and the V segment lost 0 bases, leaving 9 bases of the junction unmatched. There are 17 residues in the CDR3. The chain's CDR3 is CSVEERRTSGRKDEQFF. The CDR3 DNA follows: TGCAGCGTTGAAGAGAGGAGGACTAGCGGGAGGAAGGATGAGCAGTTCTTC.

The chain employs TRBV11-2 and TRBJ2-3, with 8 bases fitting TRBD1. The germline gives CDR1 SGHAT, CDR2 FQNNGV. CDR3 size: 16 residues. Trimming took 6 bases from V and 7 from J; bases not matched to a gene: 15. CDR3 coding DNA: TGTGCCAGCAGACATAATAAAGGACAGGGCAGATATACGCAGTATTTT. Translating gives CASRHNKGQGRYTQYF.

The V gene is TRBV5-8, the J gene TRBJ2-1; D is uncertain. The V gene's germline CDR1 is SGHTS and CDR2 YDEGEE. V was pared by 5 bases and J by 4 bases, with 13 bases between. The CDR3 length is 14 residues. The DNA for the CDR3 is TGTGCCAGCAGTGCGGTCACGAGGTACAATGAGCAGTTCTTC. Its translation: CASSAVTRYNEQFF.

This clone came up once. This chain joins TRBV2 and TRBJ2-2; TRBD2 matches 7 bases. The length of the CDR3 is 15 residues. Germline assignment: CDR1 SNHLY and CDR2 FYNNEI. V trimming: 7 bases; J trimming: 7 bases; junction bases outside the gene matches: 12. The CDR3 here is CASKSSGVQIGELFF. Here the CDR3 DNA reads TGTGCCAGCAAGTCGAGCGGGGTTCAGATCGGGGAGCTGTTTTTT. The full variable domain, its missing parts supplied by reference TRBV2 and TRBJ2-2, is EPEVTQTPSHQVTQMGQEVILRCVPISNHLYFYWYRQILGQKVEFLVSFYNNEISEKSEIFDDQFSVERPDGSNFTLKIRSTKLEDSAMYFCASKSSGVQIGELFFGEGSRLTVL.

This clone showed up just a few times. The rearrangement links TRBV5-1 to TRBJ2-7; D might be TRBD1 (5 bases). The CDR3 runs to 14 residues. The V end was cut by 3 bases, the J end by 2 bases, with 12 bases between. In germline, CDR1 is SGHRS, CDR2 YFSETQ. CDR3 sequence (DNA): TGCGCCAGCAGCTACGGACGGACAACCTACGAGCAGTACTTC. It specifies CASSYGRTTYEQYF.

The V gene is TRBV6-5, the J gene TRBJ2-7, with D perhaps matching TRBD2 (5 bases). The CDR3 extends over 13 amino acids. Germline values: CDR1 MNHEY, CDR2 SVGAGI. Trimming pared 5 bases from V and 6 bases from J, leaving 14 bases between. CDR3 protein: CASSRTPSSEQYF. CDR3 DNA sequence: TGTGCCAGCAGTCGGACTCCTTCCAGCGAGCAGTACTTC.

In DNA, the CDR3 is TGTGCCAGTAGTATAGGGAGGACCGGGGAGCTGTTTTTT. It translates to CASSIGRTGELFF. V and J are TRBV19 and TRBJ2-2; weak D call: TRBD2 (5 bases). The germline V gene encodes CDR1 LNHDA and CDR2 SQIVND (reference sequence). This CDR3 has 13 residues. V was shortened by 1 base and J by 5 bases, with 5 bases between the two germline ends.

In DNA, the CDR3 is TGTGCCAGCAGTTTAGTGGGAGGGGACACTGAAGCTTTCTTT. It is translated as CASSLVGGDTEAFF. This chain joins TRBV28 and TRBJ1-1, with D possibly matching TRBD1 (5 bases). From germline, CDR1 is MDHEN and CDR2 SYDVKM. The CDR3 runs to 14 residues. V was cut by 2 bases and J by 3 bases, with 10 bases left in between.